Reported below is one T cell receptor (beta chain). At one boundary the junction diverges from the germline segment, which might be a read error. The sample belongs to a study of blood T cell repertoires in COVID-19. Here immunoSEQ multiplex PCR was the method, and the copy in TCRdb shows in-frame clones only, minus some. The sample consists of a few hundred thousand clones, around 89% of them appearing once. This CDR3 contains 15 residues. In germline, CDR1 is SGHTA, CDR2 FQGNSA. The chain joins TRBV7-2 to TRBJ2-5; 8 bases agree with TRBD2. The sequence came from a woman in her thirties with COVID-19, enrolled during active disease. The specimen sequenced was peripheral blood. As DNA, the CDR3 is TGTGCCAGCACCTTAGGTAGCGGGAACAAAGAGACCCAGTACTTC. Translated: CASTLGSGNKETQYF.